This entry concerns a single TCR beta chain. Antigen unknown. With UMIs, 5'RACE template switching was used to make TCR beta cDNA. TCRdb reprocessed the 5' RACE reads and reports one entry per CDR3 protein, with no DNA. Reported are roughly 160,000 distinct CDR3 sequences; the ten largest clones contain around 20%. This sample is part of a study of T cells expressing NK-cell markers. Study findings and constraints: For about six donors, the dominant NKG2C+ clonotypes made up roughly 1.0-7.5% of their CD8+ T cells. Among a few donors, these clonotypes also ranked first in the CD3+CD56-NKG2C+ fraction.

The germline V gene has CDR1 MDHEN and CDR2 SYDVKM. The CDR3 is 15 residues long. This sequence originates from a man between 18 and 69 years old in good health. The gene calls are TRBV28 and TRBJ2-5; TCRdb calls TRBD1, which cannot be checked without DNA. The specimen was blood T cells: a sorted CD56 or NKG2C T cell subset, CD4+ or CD8+ T cells, or bulk PBMC T cells (not recorded which). The CDR3 here is CASSLGGYFQETQYF. The entire variable domain, with the rest obtained from reference TRBV28 and TRBJ2-5, is as follows: DVKVTQSSRYLVKRTGEKVFLECVQDMDHENMFWYRQDPGLGLRLIYFSYDVKMKEKGDIPEGYSVSREKKERFSLILESASTNQTSMYLCASSLGGYFQETQYFGPGTRLLVL.